Listed below are T cell receptor beta chains from one sample, sequenced in a study of blood T cells in healthy people across ages. TCRdb redid the calling of the 5' RACE reads with MiXCR, one entry per CDR3 protein. The data contain approximately 810,000 distinct CDR3 sequences, 25% to 35% of them singletons. Sequencing was done on a sample of blood. These receptors originate from an elderly woman in good health. CDR3s include the opening cysteine and the closing phenylalanine or tryptophan. A D gene is named only where the DNA matches it firmly. A row's size may be missing; if present it is once, few, many or a size class.

TRBJ2-3	14	TRBV7-8	NA	NA	CASGREGSTDTQYF	TGTGCCAGCGGCAGGGAAGGGAGCACAGATACGCAGTATTTT
TRBJ2-7	16	TRBV11-2	NA	NA	CASRDRGRGGSCEQYF	TGCGCCAGTAGAGACAGGGGCAGGGGGGGATCCTGCGAGCAGTACTTC
TRBJ1-1	14	TRBV14	NA	NA	CASRPRGRNTEAFF	TGTGCCAGCAGGCCCAGGGGCCGGAACACTGAAGCTTTCTTT
TRBJ2-3	17	TRBV6-5	NA	NA	CASSYSIAGGTRDTQYF	TGTGCCAGCAGTTACTCGATCGCCGGGGGAACTCGAGATACGCAGTATTTT
TRBJ2-1	12	TRBV28	NA	NA	CASSFPARSWFF	TGTGCCAGCAGTTTTCCCGCCAGGTCGTGGTTCTTC
TRBJ2-7	17	TRBV6-6	many	NA	CASSLFRSAKGTYEQYF	TGTGCCAGCAGCCTATTCAGAAGTGCCAAGGGTACCTACGAGCAGTACTTC
TRBJ1-1	15	TRBV12-3/TRBV12-4	few	TRBD1	CASTGTGGANTEAFF	TGTGCCAGTACCGGGACAGGGGGTGCCAACACTGAAGCTTTCTTT
TRBJ2-3	17	TRBV12-3/TRBV12-4	NA	TRBD2	CASTLAGAILVRDTQYF	TGTGCCAGCACCCTAGCGGGGGCCATCCTCGTACGAGATACGCAGTATTTT
TRBJ1-5	13	TRBV30	NA	NA	CAWSPTTDQPQHF	TGTGCCTGGAGCCCCACAACTGATCAGCCCCAGCATTTT
TRBJ1-4	15	TRBV7-2	many	NA	CASSLGSGGSEKLFF	TGTGCCAGCAGCCTGGGGTCGGGAGGCAGTGAAAAACTGTTTTTT
TRBJ1-4	15	TRBV4-3	many	NA	CASSQSMTTNEKLFF	TGCGCCAGCAGCCAATCCATGACAACTAATGAAAAACTGTTTTTT
TRBJ2-1	14	TRBV24-1	many	TRBD1	CATSGTGAFLEQFF	TGTGCCACCAGTGGGACAGGGGCATTTCTGGAGCAGTTCTTC
TRBJ2-7	16	TRBV20-1	many	NA	CSARSIGQGGSYEQYF	TGCAGTGCTAGATCGATTGGACAGGGAGGGTCCTACGAGCAGTACTTC
TRBJ2-1	13	TRBV14	many	NA	CASSPLMRNEQFF	TGTGCCAGCAGCCCTCTGATGCGTAATGAGCAGTTCTTC
TRBJ2-1	16	TRBV20-1	NA	NA	CSARDSDIYSYNEQFF	TGCAGTGCTAGAGATTCCGACATTTACTCCTACAATGAGCAGTTCTTC
TRBJ2-3	13	TRBV7-2	NA	NA	CASSLPALDTQYF	TGTGCCAGCAGCCTCCCGGCGCTAGATACGCAGTATTTT
TRBJ2-7	15	TRBV11-2	NA	TRBD1	CASSIADRGPYEQYF	TGTGCCAGCAGCATTGCGGACAGGGGACCCTACGAGCAGTACTTC
TRBJ1-2	15	TRBV27	many	NA	CASSSGTKSLSGYTF	TGTGCCAGCAGCTCCGGGACAAAAAGTCTCTCTGGCTACACCTTC
TRBJ2-7	16	TRBV5-6	few	TRBD1	CASSLLGTESSYEQYF	TGTGCCAGCAGCTTGTTAGGGACAGAGAGCTCCTACGAGCAGTACTTC
TRBJ2-5	14	TRBV6-1	many	NA	CASSVVASMETQYF	TGTGCCAGCAGTGTCGTTGCTAGCATGGAGACCCAGTACTTC
TRBJ2-7	13	TRBV6-5	many	NA	CASRLAPGDEQYF	TGTGCCAGCAGATTGGCCCCGGGAGACGAGCAGTACTTC
TRBJ2-1	16	TRBV3-1	few	TRBD2	CASGLSGTSGVQGQFF	TGTGCCAGCGGATTAAGCGGGACTAGCGGGGTGCAGGGACAGTTCTTC
TRBJ2-2	16	TRBV20-1	NA	TRBD1	CSARDAGQGNTGELFF	TGCAGTGCTAGAGATGCTGGACAGGGGAACACCGGGGAGCTGTTTTTT
TRBJ2-3	14	TRBV19	NA	NA	CASRERGHTDTQYF	TGTGCCAGTAGAGAAAGGGGCCATACAGATACGCAGTATTTT
TRBJ1-6	13	TRBV7-2	few	NA	CASRTPYNSPLHF	TGTGCCAGCCGGACACCATATAATTCACCCCTCCACTTT
TRBJ2-7	17	TRBV6-6	many	NA	CASSYGQGLRGGYEQYF	TGTGCCAGCAGTTACGGACAGGGCCTAAGGGGGGGTTACGAGCAGTACTTC
TRBJ2-3	15	TRBV5-1	many	TRBD1	CASSWGQDNTDTQYF	TGCGCCAGCAGCTGGGGACAGGATAACACAGATACGCAGTATTTT
TRBJ2-5	14	TRBV5-1	many	TRBD1	CASNNRGLQETQYF	TGCGCCAGCAACAACAGGGGGCTCCAAGAGACCCAGTACTTC
TRBJ2-5	14	TRBV24-1	NA	TRBD1	CATRDPGQGKTQYF	TGTGCCACCCGTGATCCTGGACAGGGAAAGACCCAGTACTTC
TRBJ2-1	14	TRBV20-1	many	NA	CSARRPGGHNEQFF	TGCAGTGCTAGAAGGCCAGGCGGGCACAATGAGCAGTTCTTC
TRBJ1-6	14	TRBV30	many	NA	CAWSAGSDNSPLHF	TGTGCCTGGAGTGCCGGCAGTGATAATTCACCCCTCCACTTT
TRBJ2-7	15	TRBV3-1	few	NA	CASSQGSWGYYEQYF	TGTGCCAGCAGCCAAGGGTCCTGGGGGTATTACGAGCAGTACTTC
TRBJ1-5	12	TRBV20-1	many	TRBD1	CSAWTGGQPQHF	TGCAGTGCCTGGACAGGGGGACAGCCCCAGCATTTT
TRBJ1-2	17	TRBV25-1	NA	TRBD1	CASSGWDRGGTNYGYTF	TGTGCCAGCAGTGGATGGGACAGGGGGGGAACTAACTATGGCTACACCTTC
TRBJ1-6	13	TRBV6-2/TRBV6-3	few	NA	CALRAGTNSPLHF	TGTGCCCTCAGGGCAGGGACCAATTCACCCCTCCACTTT
TRBJ2-3	17	TRBV7-2	NA	TRBD2	CASSPGRATARTDTQYF	TGTGCCAGCAGCCCCGGGAGGGCGACAGCCCGCACAGATACGCAGTATTTT
TRBJ2-1	13	TRBV15	NA	NA	CATSNGRWETQFF	TGTGCCACCAGCAATGGGAGATGGGAGACCCAGTTCTTC
TRBJ2-7	15	TRBV11-2	many	NA	CASSSRQAGNYEQYF	TGTGCCAGCAGCTCTCGGCAGGCAGGGAACTACGAGCAGTACTTC
TRBJ2-3	17	TRBV19	NA	TRBD1	CASSIDRQGASTDTQYF	TGTGCCAGTAGTATAGATAGGCAGGGGGCGTCCACAGATACGCAGTATTTT
TRBJ1-1	15	TRBV5-1	few	NA	CASSLVPGWMTEAFF	TGCGCCAGCAGCTTGGTTCCGGGGTGGATGACTGAAGCTTTCTTT
TRBJ2-3	14	TRBV12-3/TRBV12-4	NA	NA	CASSLGAHTDTQYF	TGTGCCAGCAGTTTAGGGGCACACACAGATACGCAGTATTTT
TRBJ1-2	15	TRBV7-2	NA	TRBD1	CASSPTGTGPYGYTF	TGTGCCAGCAGCCCAACCGGGACAGGCCCCTATGGCTACACCTTC
TRBJ2-3	18	TRBV7-6	NA	NA	CASSLGPQGQTSTDTQYF	TGTGCCAGCAGCTTGGGCCCTCAAGGACAGACTAGCACAGATACGCAGTATTTT
TRBJ1-6	17	TRBV20-1	few	TRBD1	CSVMRGRTSSYNSPLHF	TGCAGTGTTATGAGGGGGCGTACGAGCTCCTATAATTCACCCCTCCACTTT
TRBJ1-6	13	TRBV29-1	many	NA	CRAGGSYNSPLHF	TGCAGAGCCGGGGGCTCCTATAATTCACCCCTCCACTTT
TRBJ2-2	15	TRBV7-2	NA	NA	CASTRQFRNTGELFF	TGTGCCAGCACCAGACAATTCAGGAACACCGGGGAGCTGTTTTTT
TRBJ2-7	14	TRBV6-1	NA	TRBD1	CASSMTGVSYEQYF	TGTGCCAGCAGTATGACAGGGGTTTCCTACGAGCAGTACTTC
TRBJ2-7	14	TRBV3-1	many	NA	CASSRFEPPYEQYF	TGTGCCAGCAGCAGATTCGAGCCCCCCTACGAGCAGTACTTC
TRBJ2-3	15	TRBV7-3	NA	TRBD2	CASSFRAGGTDTQYF	TGTGCCAGCAGCTTCCGAGCGGGAGGAACAGATACGCAGTATTTT
TRBJ2-1	15	TRBV3-1	few	TRBD1	CASSHTGAGSNEQFF	TGTGCCAGCAGCCACACAGGGGCCGGCTCCAATGAGCAGTTCTTC
TRBJ1-1	12	TRBV20-1	NA	TRBD1	CSARTGSTEAFF	TGCAGTGCTAGGACAGGGTCGACTGAAGCTTTCTTT